This TCR beta chain was obtained from a study of cytomegalovirus exposure and HLA in healthy donors. Whole-study context: Early release data held around 82 million unique TCRs from HLA-typed donors.

Study-level results: A later analysis found that most CMV-associated TCR beta chains appeared HLA-restricted. While the bulk of TCR sequences proved rare, some public TCRs turned up in many donors.

Turning to this clone: Its antigen is still unknown.

Primers for the PCR totalled 60 Vbeta and 13 Jbeta. Original processing notes: In a later analysis, approximately 73 million unique TCR beta chains included roughly 11 million shared by two or more donors. Profiling relied on immunoSEQ multiplex PCR, and the TCRdb table lists in-frame clones only, not all of them. That table furnishes V, J and clone size, whereas the DNA furnished D and trimming. The table has some 150,000 clones, around 10% seen once. CDR3 length equals 15 residues. CDR1 and CDR2 (germline): SGHRS, YFSETQ. Between the trimmed V and J ends, which lost 0 bases and 5 bases, there was a span of 11 bases.

Sequenced: PBMCs. This receptor was taken from a male donor in good health and CMV-seronegative. The rearrangement links TRBV5-1 to TRBJ1-4, with D unclear. CDR3 nucleotides: TGCGCCAGCAGCTTGGATGGCGGAAGAAATGAAAAACTGTTTTTT. This translates into CASSLDGGRNEKLFF.